A single sample gave rise to the 12 T cell receptor beta chains below, sequenced in a study of T cell responses to AZD1222 COVID-19 vaccine. TCRdb keeps only in-frame clones here, not all; method: immunoSEQ multiplex PCR. The profile covers about 150,000 clones, with roughly 93% appearing a single time and roughly 7.1% taken by the ten largest. The sequencing here drew on peripheral blood, taken 28 days after the second AZD1222 dose. The receptors shown here come from an adult who received the AZD1222 COVID-19 vaccine.

The chain combines TRBV7-2 with TRBJ2-7; D is undetermined. In germline, CDR1 is SGHTA, CDR2 FQGNSA. The V and J ends lost 5 bases and 5 bases respectively, with 10 bases between them. The CDR3 runs 12 residues. Here the CDR3 reads CASSRRVNEQYF. The CDR3, as DNA: TGTGCCAGCAGCCGCCGTGTAAACGAGCAGTACTTC.

The chain carries TRBV7-2 and TRBJ2-1; 7 bases fit TRBD1. The ends lost 5 bases at V and 1 base at J; junction bases unmatched: 5. This CDR3 has 15 amino acids. The germline V gene has CDR1 SGHTA and CDR2 FQGNSA. CDR3 DNA: TGTGCCAGCAGCGCCGGACAGGCTTCCTACAATGAGCAGTTCTTC. Translating it yields CASSAGQASYNEQFF.

V and J are TRBV5-6 and TRBJ2-2, with D unresolved. Germline-derived CDR1 and CDR2 are SGHDT and YYEEEE. With 2 bases removed from V and 5 bases from J, the gap between germline ends came to 13 bases. This CDR3 comprises 15 residues. The CDR3 here is CASSFYGEVTGELFF. DNA for the CDR3: TGTGCCAGCAGCTTTTATGGGGAAGTAACCGGGGAGCTGTTTTTT. Using reference TRBV5-6 and TRBJ2-2 for the parts outside the CDR3, the full variable domain is DAGVTQSPTHLIKTRGQQVTLRCSPKSGHDTVSWYQQALGQGPQFIFQYYEEEERQRGNFPDRFSGHQFPNYSSELNVNALLLGDSALYLCASSFYGEVTGELFFGEGSRLTVL.

The rearrangement uses TRBV7-9 and TRBJ2-2, with 7 bases that match TRBD1. The CDR3 consists of 13 residues. J gave up 7 bases and V 5 bases, and 4 bases lay outside the gene matches. Germline assignment: CDR1 SEHNR and CDR2 FQNEAQ (reference sequence). CDR3: CASSTTGLGELFF. CDR3 DNA sequence: TGTGCCAGCAGCACGACAGGGCTCGGGGAGCTGTTTTTT.

V gene TRBV6-5 combines with J gene TRBJ1-5; D gene ambiguous. CDR1 and CDR2 from the germline V gene are MNHEY and SVGAGI. The length of the CDR3 is 13 residues. V gave up 6 bases and J gave up 6 bases, with 12 bases separating them. In DNA form, the CDR3 reads TGTGCCAGCAGCCCCCGCCCTGGTCAGCCCCAGCATTTT. This gives the protein CASSPRPGQPQHF.

This chain connects TRBV19 to TRBJ2-7; perhaps TRBD1 as D (6 bases). CDR1 LNHDA and CDR2 SQIVND come from the germline V gene (reference sequence). V gave up 5 bases and J gave up 4 bases, with 18 bases separating them. This CDR3 comprises 15 residues. The CDR3 sequence is CASSATGTSQYEQYF. For the CDR3, the DNA is TGTGCCAGTAGTGCTACCGGGACAAGCCAATACGAGCAGTACTTC.

J is TRBJ1-5 and V is TRBV7-2, with TRBD1 as a possible D gene (5 bases). Between the trimmed V and J ends, which lost 2 bases and 1 base, there was a span of 9 bases. The V gene's germline CDR1 is SGHTA and CDR2 FQGNSA. The CDR3 spans 15 residues. The CDR3 region is CASSLWGRSNQPQHF. CDR3 sequence (DNA): TGTGCCAGCAGCTTATGGGGACGGAGCAATCAGCCCCAGCATTTT.

The rearrangement joins TRBV4-1 to TRBJ2-5; possibly TRBD2 for D (6 bases). CDR1 is MGHRA, CDR2 YSYEKL, per germline. CDR3 length equals 13 residues. Between the trimmed V and J ends, which lost 8 bases and 2 bases, there was a span of 12 bases. The CDR3 protein is CASALAHQETQYF. Here the CDR3 DNA reads TGCGCCAGCGCCCTAGCGCATCAAGAGACCCAGTACTTC.

The gene calls are TRBV7-3 and TRBJ1-1; D remains unclear. The germline CDR1 and CDR2 sequences are SGHTA and FQGTGA. The V end was cut by 0 bases, the J end by 4 bases, with 12 bases between. The CDR3 is made up of 15 amino acids. The CDR3 region has the DNA TGTGCCAGCAGCTTAACTGGGGTCCAGCCCACTGAAGCTTTCTTT. Residues: CASSLTGVQPTEAFF.

Only a few counts were recorded for this clone. This chain connects TRBV10-2 to TRBJ2-2; D uncertain. V lost 7 bases and J lost 0, with 9 bases in between. The V gene's germline CDR1 is WSHSY and CDR2 SAAADI. The CDR3 sequence is 14 residues long. Here the CDR3 reads CASTQVANTGELFF. The CDR3 DNA follows: TGCGCCAGCACCCAGGTCGCGAACACCGGGGAGCTGTTTTTT.

This chain links TRBV5-5 with TRBJ1-3; D remains ambiguous. CDR3 length equals 15 residues. V lost 0 bases, J lost 4 bases, and 11 bases lay in between. Germline assignment: CDR1 SGHKS and CDR2 YYEKEE (reference sequence). DNA of the CDR3: TGTGCCAGCAGCTTGGGCCCTCGGTTAGGAAACACCATATATTTT. This translates into CASSLGPRLGNTIYF.

V is TRBV5-8 and J is TRBJ1-3; 7 bases are a match to TRBD1. The junction had 6 bases not matched to a gene; V was cut back by 3 bases and J by 0 bases. CDR1 and CDR2 (germline): SGHTS, YDEGEE. The CDR3 loop spans 16 amino acids. CDR3 in amino acids: CASSWGTAYSGNTIYF. DNA for the CDR3: TGTGCCAGCAGCTGGGGGACAGCCTACTCTGGAAACACCATATATTTT. Drawing the rest from reference TRBV5-8 and TRBJ1-3, the complete variable domain is EAGVTQSPTHLIKTRGQQATLRCSPISGHTSVYWYQQALGLGLQFLLWYDEGEERNRGNFPPRFSGRQFPNYSSELNVNALELEDSALYLCASSWGTAYSGNTIYFGEGSWLTVV.